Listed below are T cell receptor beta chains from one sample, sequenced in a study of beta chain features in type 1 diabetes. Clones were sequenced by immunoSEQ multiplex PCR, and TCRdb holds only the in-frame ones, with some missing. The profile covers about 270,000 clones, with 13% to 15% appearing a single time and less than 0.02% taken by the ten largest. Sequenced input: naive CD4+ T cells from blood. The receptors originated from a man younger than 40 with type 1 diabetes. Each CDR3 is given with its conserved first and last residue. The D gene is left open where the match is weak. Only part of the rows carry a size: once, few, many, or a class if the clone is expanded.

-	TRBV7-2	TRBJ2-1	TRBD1	TGTGCCAGCAGCCGAACAGGGGGCACTTACAATGAGCAGTTCTTC	CASSRTGGTYNEQFF
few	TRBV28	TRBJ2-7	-	TGTGCCAGCGGACTGCCGAGGGAGCAGTACTTC	CASGLPREQYF
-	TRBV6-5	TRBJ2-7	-	TGTGCCAGCAGTTACCTTAGGACAGCCTACGAGCAGTACTTC	CASSYLRTAYEQYF
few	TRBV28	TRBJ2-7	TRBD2	TGTGCCAGCAGTTTAGGACTAGCGGGCCCCTACGAGCAGTACTTC	CASSLGLAGPYEQYF
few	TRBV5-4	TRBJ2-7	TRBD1	TGTGCCAGCAGCCAAGGACAGGGGGCATACGAGCAGTACTTC	CASSQGQGAYEQYF
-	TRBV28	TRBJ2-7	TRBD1	TGTGCCAGCATTGCGGGACAGGGGAGCTCCTACGAGCAGTACTTC	CASIAGQGSSYEQYF
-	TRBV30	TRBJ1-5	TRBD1	TGTGCCTGGAGTGTATCAGGCAGGGGGAGTCAGCCCCAGCATTTT	CAWSVSGRGSQPQHF
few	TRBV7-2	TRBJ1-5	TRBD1	TGTGCCAGCAGCTCTTCCACAGGGGCGGGCAATCAGCCCCAGCATTTT	CASSSSTGAGNQPQHF
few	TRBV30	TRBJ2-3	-	TGTGCCTGGAGTGTGGGACAAGGGGCAGATACGCAGTATTTT	CAWSVGQGADTQYF
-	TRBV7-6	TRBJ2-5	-	TGTGCCAGCAGCACAACGGAGACCCAAGAGACCCAGTACTTC	CASSTTETQETQYF
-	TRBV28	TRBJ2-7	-	TGTGCCAGCAGCTCTCCCCGACTATTACAAAGCTCCTACGAGCAGTACTTC	CASSSPRLLQSSYEQYF
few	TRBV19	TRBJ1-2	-	TGTGCCAGTAGCTCCCCTCGGGGTGGCTACACCTTC	CASSSPRGGYTF
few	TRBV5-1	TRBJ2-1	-	TGCGCCAGCAGCTTGGGTCAGGGGTTTTACAATGAGCAGTTCTTC	CASSLGQGFYNEQFF
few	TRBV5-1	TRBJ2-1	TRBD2	TGCGCCAGCAGCTTGGGTTTTGGAAGGACTAGCGGGAGCCATGAGCAGTTCTTC	CASSLGFGRTSGSHEQFF
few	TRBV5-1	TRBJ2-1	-	TGCGCCAGCAGCCGACAGAACTCCTACAATGAGCAGTTCTTC	CASSRQNSYNEQFF
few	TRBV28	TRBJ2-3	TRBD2	TGTGCCAGCAGCACGAGCGGGACCGCAGATACGCAGTATTTT	CASSTSGTADTQYF
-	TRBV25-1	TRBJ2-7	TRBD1	TGTGCCAGCAGCGGAACAGGGACAGGGGTCTACGAGCAGTACTTC	CASSGTGTGVYEQYF
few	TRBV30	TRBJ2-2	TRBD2	TGTGCCTGGAGTGTAAAAGGGCTAGCGGGAGGGACCGGGGAGCTGTTTTTT	CAWSVKGLAGGTGELFF
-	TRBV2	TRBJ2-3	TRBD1	TGTGCCAGCAGTGAGACAGGGTTTCCAGATACGCAGTATTTT	CASSETGFPDTQYF
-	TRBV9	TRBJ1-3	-	TGTGCCAGCAGCGTAGGGGCGTTTGCCTCTGGAAACACCATATATTTT	CASSVGAFASGNTIYF
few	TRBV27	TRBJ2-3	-	TGTGCCAGCAGTCGAAGGGGACTCGTCACAGATACGCAGTATTTT	CASSRRGLVTDTQYF
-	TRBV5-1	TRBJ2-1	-	TGCGCCAGCAGCTTGGGGCGGGACGACAATGAGCAGTTCTTC	CASSLGRDDNEQFF
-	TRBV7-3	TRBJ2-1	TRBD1	TGTGCCAGCAGCTCTACAGGGGTCGGGAATGAGCAGTTCTTC	CASSSTGVGNEQFF
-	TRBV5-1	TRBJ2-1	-	TGCGCCAGCAGCTTGGCGTCTAACTCCTACAATGAGCAGTTCTTC	CASSLASNSYNEQFF
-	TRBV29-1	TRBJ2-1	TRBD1	TGCAGCGTGGAGACAGGGGGTTTCAATGAGCAGTTCTTC	CSVETGGFNEQFF
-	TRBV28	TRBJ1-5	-	TGTGCCAGCAGTTCGGGGGGGGGTCCGAGTCAGCCCCAGCATTTT	CASSSGGGPSQPQHF
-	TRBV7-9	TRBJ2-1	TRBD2	TGTGCCAGCAGCTTAGCGGGGCTAGCGGGAGTGGAGCAGTTCTTC	CASSLAGLAGVEQFF
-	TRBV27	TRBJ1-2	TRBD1	TGTGCCAGCAGTTCGGACAGGGCGGCTGGCTACACCTTC	CASSSDRAAGYTF
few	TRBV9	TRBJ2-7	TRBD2	TGTGCCAGCAGCGCGGGACTAACCTCCTACGAGCAGTACTTC	CASSAGLTSYEQYF
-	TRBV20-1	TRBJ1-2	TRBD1	TGCAGTGCTAGGACAGGGGATGGCTACACCTTC	CSARTGDGYTF
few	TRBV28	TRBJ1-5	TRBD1	TGTGCCAGCAGACGCCCGGGACAGGGGAGTAATCAGCCCCAGCATTTT	CASRRPGQGSNQPQHF
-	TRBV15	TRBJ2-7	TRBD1	TGTGCCACCAGCAGAGACAGGGGGCCCTACGAGCAGTACTTC	CATSRDRGPYEQYF
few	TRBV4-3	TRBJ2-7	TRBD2	TGCGCCAGCAGCCAAGCAGCGGGGGACTACGAGCAGTACTTC	CASSQAAGDYEQYF
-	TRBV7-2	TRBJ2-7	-	TGTGCCAGCAGCTTAGCAGGGGACGAGCAGTACTTC	CASSLAGDEQYF
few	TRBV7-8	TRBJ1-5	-	TGTGCCAGCAGCAACCAAGAGGGGGGGCAGCCCCAGCATTTT	CASSNQEGGQPQHF
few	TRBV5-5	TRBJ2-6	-	TGTGCCAGCAGCCTGAGCTCTGGGGCCAACGTCCTGACTTTC	CASSLSSGANVLTF
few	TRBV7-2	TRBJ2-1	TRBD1	TGTGCCAGCAACAGACAGGGGGGCTCCTACAATGAGCAGTTCTTC	CASNRQGGSYNEQFF
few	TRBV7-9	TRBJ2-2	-	TGTGCCAGCGCAGGCGGGGAGCTGTTTTTT	CASAGGELFF
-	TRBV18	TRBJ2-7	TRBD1	TGTGCCAGCTCACTGACCGGGACAGGTATTACCTACGAGCAGTACTTC	CASSLTGTGITYEQYF
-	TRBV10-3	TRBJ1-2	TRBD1	TGTGCCATCAGTGAGGGCGGCGGGACAGGGATAGACTATGGCTACACCTTC	CAISEGGGTGIDYGYTF
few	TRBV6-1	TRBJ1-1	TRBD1	TGTGCCAGCAGACCGGGACAGGCCAACACTGAAGCTTTCTTT	CASRPGQANTEAFF
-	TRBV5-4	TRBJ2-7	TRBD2	TGTGCCAGCAGCTTAAGCGGGGGTTACGAGCAGTACTTC	CASSLSGGYEQYF
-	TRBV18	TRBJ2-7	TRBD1	TGTGCCAGCTCACCAGGGACAGGATCAACCTACGAGCAGTACTTC	CASSPGTGSTYEQYF
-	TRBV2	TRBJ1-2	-	TGTGCCAGCCGGAACCAACAGGGTCGGGCCTATGGCTACACCTTC	CASRNQQGRAYGYTF
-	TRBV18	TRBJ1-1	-	TGTGCCAGCTCACCAGGAGCGACTATTGAAGCTTTCTTT	CASSPGATIEAFF
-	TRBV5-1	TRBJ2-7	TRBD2	TGCGCCAGCAGCTGGACCTCGAATAGCGGGACCTACGAGCAGTACTTC	CASSWTSNSGTYEQYF
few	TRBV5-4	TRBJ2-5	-	TGTGCCAGCAGCGGTAGAGGTCAAGAGACCCAGTACTTC	CASSGRGQETQYF
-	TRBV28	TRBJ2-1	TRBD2	TGTGCCAGCAGTTCTGGACTAGCCCCTCATGAGCAGTTCTTC	CASSSGLAPHEQFF
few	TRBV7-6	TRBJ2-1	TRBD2	TGTGCCAGCAGCTTACCCGGGACTAGCGGTAATGAGCAGTTCTTC	CASSLPGTSGNEQFF
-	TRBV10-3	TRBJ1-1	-	TGTGCCATCAGTGAGGCGACAGGTATTGAAGCTTTCTTT	CAISEATGIEAFF
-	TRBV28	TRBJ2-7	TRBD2	TGTGCCAGCAGTCCTAGCGGGAGTCGTATCTCCTACGAGCAGTACTTC	CASSPSGSRISYEQYF
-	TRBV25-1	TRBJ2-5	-	TGTGCCAGCAGTGGACTACATTATCAAGAGACCCAGTACTTC	CASSGLHYQETQYF
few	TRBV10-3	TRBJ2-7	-	TGTGCCATCAGTGAGGGTGGGGCCGGCGGGATTTACGAGCAGTACTTC	CAISEGGAGGIYEQYF